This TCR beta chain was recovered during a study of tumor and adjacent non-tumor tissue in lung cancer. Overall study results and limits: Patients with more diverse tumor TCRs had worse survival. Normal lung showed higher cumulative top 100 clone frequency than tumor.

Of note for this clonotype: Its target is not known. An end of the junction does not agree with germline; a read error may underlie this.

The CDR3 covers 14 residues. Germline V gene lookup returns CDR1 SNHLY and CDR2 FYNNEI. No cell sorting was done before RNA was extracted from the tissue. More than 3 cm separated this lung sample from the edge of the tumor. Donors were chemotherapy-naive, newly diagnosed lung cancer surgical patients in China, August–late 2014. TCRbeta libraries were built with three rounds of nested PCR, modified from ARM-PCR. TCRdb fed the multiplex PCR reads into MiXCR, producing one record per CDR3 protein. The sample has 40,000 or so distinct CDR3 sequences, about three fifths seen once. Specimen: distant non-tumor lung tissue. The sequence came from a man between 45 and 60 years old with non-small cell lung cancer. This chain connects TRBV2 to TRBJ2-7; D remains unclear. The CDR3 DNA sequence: TGTGCCAGCACCCCACTTCTCAGAACCTACAAGCAGTACTTC. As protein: CASTPLLRTYKQYF.